The 24 T cell receptor beta chains presented below share a single source sample, sequenced in a study of cytomegalovirus exposure and HLA in healthy donors. 13 Jbeta primers and 60 Vbeta primers were used for the PCR. TCRdb keeps only in-frame clones here, not all; method: immunoSEQ multiplex PCR. Of 200,000 to 250,000 clones in the sample, under 90% were seen once. The source material was PBMCs. These receptors all come from a human donor in good health.

This chain uses TRBV15 with TRBJ2-4; D gene uncertain. This CDR3 is 16 amino acids long. Germline CDR1 LNHNV, CDR2 YYDKDF (reference sequence). V gave up 3 bases and J gave up 2 bases, with 14 bases separating them. The CDR3 region has the DNA TGTGCCACCAGCAGCGAGAGGAGCCCTCCCAAAAACATTCAGTACTTC. Amino acid sequence: CATSSERSPPKNIQYF.

V gene TRBV30 combines with J gene TRBJ2-1, with 9 bases aligning to TRBD1. The CDR3 consists of 18 residues. CDR1 and CDR2 (germline): GTSNPN, SVGIG (reference sequence). The V segment lost 5 bases and the J segment 4 bases; nucleotides outside the gene matches: 18. CDR3 sequence reads: CAWFPPSRGTGYYNEQFF. Written as DNA, the CDR3 is TGTGCCTGGTTTCCACCAAGCCGGGGGACAGGGTATTACAATGAGCAGTTCTTC.

This sequence joins TRBV15 and TRBJ1-5, with D tentatively TRBD1 (6 bases). Trimming pared 1 base from V and 5 bases from J, leaving 15 bases between. Germline assignment: CDR1 LNHNV and CDR2 YYDKDF (reference sequence). CDR3 length equals 16 residues. The CDR3 nucleotides read TGTGCCACCAGCAGAGGGCAAGACAGGCGGGATCAGCCCCAGCATTTT. It encodes CATSRGQDRRDQPQHF.

The chain joins TRBV7-3 to TRBJ2-7; D remains ambiguous. The CDR3 totals 13 residues. Germline loops: CDR1 SGHTA, CDR2 FQGTGA. Deletions cut 0 bases from V and 7 bases from J, with 10 bases between. DNA for the CDR3: TGTGCCAGCAGCTTAACAGATGGTCGGGAGCAGTACTTC. This sequence encodes CASSLTDGREQYF. The variable domain in full, completed from reference TRBV7-3 and TRBJ2-7, reads GAGVSQTPSNKVTEKGKYVELRCDPISGHTALYWYRQSLGQGPEFLIYFQGTGAADDSGLPNDRFFAVRPEGSVSTLKIQRTERGDSAVYLCASSLTDGREQYFGPGTRLTVT.

This clone was counted only a few times. The J gene is TRBJ1-4, the V gene TRBV4-3, with unresolved D. CDR1 is LGHNA, CDR2 YSLEER, per germline. The length of the CDR3 is 15 residues. Trimming removed 0 bases from V and 5 bases from J, with 10 bases in between. This chain's CDR3 is CASSQDNNSNEKLFF. In DNA form, the CDR3 reads TGCGCCAGCAGCCAAGATAATAACAGCAATGAAAAACTGTTTTTT.

The chain has TRBV19 and TRBJ1-5; TRBD1 is a possible D gene (6 bases). The CDR3 is made up of 16 amino acids. The V end was cut by 1 base, the J end by 2 bases, with 12 bases between. CDR1 LNHDA and CDR2 SQIVND come from the germline V gene (reference sequence). The CDR3 region has the DNA TGTGCCAGTAGTATAGCCGGGACACTTGGCAATCAGCCCCAGCATTTT. Translating gives CASSIAGTLGNQPQHF. The full variable domain, rest sourced from reference TRBV19 and TRBJ1-5, is DGGITQSPKYLFRKEGQNVTLSCEQNLNHDAMYWYRQDPGQGLRLIYYSQIVNDFQKGDIAEGYSVSREKKESFPLTVTSAQKNPTAFYLCASSIAGTLGNQPQHFGDGTRLSIL.

Notes on this clone: At one end the junction does not follow the germline gene, possibly because of a read error. The chain combines TRBV7-7 with TRBJ2-3; 13 bases agree with TRBD2. Germline V gene sequence: CDR1 SSHAT, CDR2 FNYEAQ (reference sequence). CDR3 length equals 16 residues. The chain's CDR3 is CASSMGLAGSTDTQYF. CDR3 DNA: TGTGCTAGCAGCATGGGACTAGCGGGATCGACAGATACGCAGTATTTT.

The chain employs TRBV27 and TRBJ2-7, with TRBD2 identical over 13 bases. Germline CDR1 is MNHEY and CDR2 is SMNVEV (reference sequence). V was pared by 2 bases and J by 3 bases, with 13 bases of the junction left unmatched. The CDR3 runs 19 residues. CDR3 region: CASSLPRTSGSGELYEQYF. Here the CDR3 DNA reads TGTGCCAGCAGTTTACCAAGGACTAGCGGGAGCGGGGAACTCTACGAGCAGTACTTC.

The V call is TRBV5-1, the J call TRBJ1-2, with D possibly being TRBD1 (5 bases). V lost 2 bases to trimming and J lost 2 bases, with 7 bases between them. The CDR3 totals 13 residues. In germline, CDR1 is SGHRS, CDR2 YFSETQ. The CDR3 DNA follows: TGCGCCAGCAGCTTACAGGAAAACTATGGCTACACCTTC. Encoded protein: CASSLQENYGYTF.

This chain joins TRBV28 and TRBJ2-7; 11 bases agree with TRBD2. The J segment lost 7 bases and the V segment lost 5 bases, leaving 13 bases of the junction unmatched. Germline V lookup: CDR1 MDHEN, CDR2 SYDVKM. This CDR3 has 16 amino acids. CDR3 in amino acids: CASSPHGSGRAGEQYF. The CDR3 nucleotides are TGTGCCAGCAGTCCCCATGGTAGCGGGAGGGCGGGGGAGCAGTACTTC.

The chain has TRBV13 and TRBJ1-2; 8 nucleotides align to TRBD1. V gave up 6 bases and J gave up 3 bases; unmatched junction bases: 6. Germline lookup yields CDR1 PRHDT and CDR2 FYEKMQ (reference sequence). The CDR3 contains 14 residues. The CDR3 loop reads CASSTGTGYYGYTF. CDR3 nucleotides: TGTGCCAGCAGTACCGGGACAGGATACTATGGCTACACCTTC.

V usage is TRBV5-1 and J usage is TRBJ1-2, with 7 nucleotides matching TRBD1. Germline V lookup: CDR1 SGHRS, CDR2 YFSETQ. J was trimmed by 4 bases and V by 5 bases; bases with no gene match: 8. The CDR3 is 14 amino acids. Here the CDR3 reads CASRPGGEAYGYTF. The CDR3 nucleotides read TGCGCCAGCAGGCCAGGGGGTGAGGCCTATGGCTACACCTTC.

This sequence joins TRBV6-1 and TRBJ1-2, with 9 bases identical to TRBD1. The J segment lost 4 bases and the V segment lost 2 bases, leaving 5 bases of the junction unmatched. Germline CDR1 is MNHNS and CDR2 is SASEGT. The CDR3 covers 15 residues. The CDR3 region has the DNA TGTGCCAGCAGTGAACAGCTGGGACAGGGCTATGGCTACACCTTC. Protein: CASSEQLGQGYGYTF.

The V call is TRBV4-2, the J call TRBJ1-1; 10 nucleotides align to TRBD1. The CDR3 totals 14 residues. In germline, CDR1 is LGHNA, CDR2 YNFKEQ. V lost 1 base, J lost 11 bases, and 7 bases stayed unmatched. Written as DNA, the CDR3 is TGTGCCAGCAGCCAAGTCGCCGGGACAGGGGTGGCTTTCTTT. It translates to CASSQVAGTGVAFF.

The genes are TRBV7-8 and TRBJ2-7; no firm D call. CDR3 size: 18 residues. Trimming removed 5 bases at V and 4 bases at J, with 27 bases between. Germline V gene lookup returns CDR1 SGHVS and CDR2 FQNEAQ. The CDR3 sequence is CASSLKPYSLLLLYEQYF. Here the CDR3 DNA reads TGTGCCAGCAGCCTAAAACCCTATTCTCTCCTACTCCTGTACGAGCAGTACTTC.

The V call is TRBV13, the J call TRBJ2-1, with 11 bases lining up with TRBD2. The CDR3 is made up of 20 amino acids. The germline gives CDR1 PRHDT, CDR2 FYEKMQ (reference sequence). With 0 bases clipped from V and 0 bases from J, the junction kept 10 bases outside the gene matches. The CDR3 DNA is TGTGCCAGCAGCTTAGGGCCCCCCGTGACTAGCGGGACCTCCTACAATGAGCAGTTCTTC. Translating it yields CASSLGPPVTSGTSYNEQFF.

This clone has more than one count but fewer than ten. The rearrangement joins TRBV5-1 to TRBJ1-2, with D possibly matching TRBD1 (5 bases). Per the germline V gene, CDR1 is SGHRS and CDR2 is YFSETQ. The CDR3 has 15 residues. V shed 0 bases and J shed 0 bases, with 9 bases lying between them. The chain's CDR3 is CASSLVSTANYGYTF. Written as DNA, the CDR3 is TGCGCCAGCAGCTTGGTATCGACAGCTAACTATGGCTACACCTTC.

Sample share makes this clone medium-sized. V gene TRBV6-5 combines with J gene TRBJ2-3; D uncertain. The V and J ends lost 6 bases and 10 bases respectively, with 17 bases between them. Germline CDR1 is MNHEY and CDR2 is SVGAGI. The CDR3 has 13 residues. This CDR3 reads CASSPKESSSQYF. The CDR3, as DNA: TGTGCCAGCAGCCCCAAAGAGTCGTCGTCGCAGTATTTT.

This clone was detected only once. The CDR3 DNA reads TGCGCCAGCAGCGCAATAACAGGGTCCCACGAGCAGTACTTC. It codes for CASSAITGSHEQYF. The chain links TRBV5-1 to TRBJ2-5; a weak D match, TRBD1 (6 bases). The J call could be wrong; TRBJ2-7 is a better fit for the DNA end. Germline V gene lookup returns CDR1 SGHRS and CDR2 YFSETQ. The CDR3 length is 14 residues.

The J gene is TRBJ1-1, the V gene TRBV19; D might be TRBD1 (5 bases). Germline V gene data show CDR1 as LNHDA and CDR2 as SQIVND (reference sequence). The CDR3 extends over 15 amino acids. Trimming shortened V by 3 bases and J by 3 bases, and 14 bases separated the two germline ends. In DNA, the CDR3 is TGTGCCAGTAGTATCACTGACACGGGGGACACTGAAGCTTTCTTT. Amino acid sequence: CASSITDTGDTEAFF.

The chain couples TRBV5-8 to TRBJ1-2, with D tentatively TRBD1 (5 bases). The CDR3 sequence is 15 residues long. The V end lost 0 bases, the J end lost 2 bases, and 11 bases lay between the germline ends. Germline-derived CDR1 and CDR2 are SGHTS and YDEGEE. CDR3 in amino acids: CASSLEPAGNYGYTF. In DNA, the CDR3 is TGTGCCAGCAGCTTGGAGCCCGCAGGGAACTATGGCTACACCTTC. Full variable domain (missing parts from reference TRBV5-8 and TRBJ1-2): EAGVTQSPTHLIKTRGQQATLRCSPISGHTSVYWYQQALGLGLQFLLWYDEGEERNRGNFPPRFSGRQFPNYSSELNVNALELEDSALYLCASSLEPAGNYGYTFGSGTRLTVV.

This clone was seen just once. An end of the junction differs from the germline gene, which may be a read error. Other DNA sequences in this specimen translate into the identical CDR3. This chain uses TRBV11-2 with TRBJ2-1, with TRBD2 matching over 11 bases. There are 14 residues in the CDR3. Germline CDR1 reads SGHAT; CDR2 reads FQNNGV. CDR3 amino acids: CAGTIAGGENEQFF. CDR3 DNA: TGTGCCGGAACGATAGCGGGAGGGGAAAATGAACAGTTCTTC. The full variable domain, with the rest looked up from reference TRBV11-2 and TRBJ2-1, is EAGVAQSPRYKIIEKRQSVAFWCNPISGHATLYWYQQILGQGPKLLIQFQNNGVVDDSQLPKDRFSAERLKGVDSTLKIQPAKLEDSAVYLCAGTIAGGENEQFFGPGTRLTVL.

This sequence joins TRBV7-8 and TRBJ2-7, with D maybe TRBD2 (6 bases). The CDR3 is made up of 15 amino acids. V shed 0 bases and J shed 0 bases, with 9 bases lying between them. Germline-derived CDR1 and CDR2 are SGHVS and FQNEAQ. CDR3 DNA sequence: TGTGCCAGCAGCTTAGCGTGGGGGGACTCCTACGAGCAGTACTTC. It specifies CASSLAWGDSYEQYF.

This rearrangement joins TRBV2 to TRBJ2-1; 8 nucleotides match TRBD2. V dropped 8 bases and J dropped 8; count of bases not matched to a gene: 5. CDR1 is SNHLY and CDR2 is FYNNEI in the germline V gene. There are 12 residues in the CDR3. The DNA of the CDR3 is TGTGCCAGCCTTCGGGGGGGGTATGAGCAGTTCTTC. Protein: CASLRGGYEQFF.